This T cell receptor beta chain was retrieved from a study of monozygotic twins with inflammatory bowel disease (dated by TCRdb to 2018 to 2020). With regard to the full study: The full study comprised some 30 monozygotic twin pairs: nine German pairs (four IBD-concordant, five IBD-discordant) and 19 IBD-discordant Danish pairs. The search for disease-associated traits relied mainly on comparing, within discordant pairs, IBD patients with their genetically identical healthy co-twins. Each individual had, on average, about 151 000 unique TCRalpha sequences and 181 000 unique TCRbeta sequences available for analysis. Results the study describes overall, beyond this receptor: Concordant and discordant twins showed no difference in repertoire similarity, possibly because of limited statistical power. Because patients were on differing immunosuppressive treatments, the repertoires may have picked up extra background noise and inter-individual variability. A decrease in TCRbeta repertoire diversity, as measured by inverse Simpson index, was observed in IBD patients compared with their healthy co-twins. Fewer clonotypes were shared with other individuals by IBD patients than by healthy twins, most markedly in patients showing signs of disease activity. Different T cell subtypes could not be distinguished in the analysis. The results gave no support for a single strong signal or clonotype linked to IBD.

An approximately 2.3 ml peripheral blood sample was drawn into PAXgene tubes per donor and stored at -80°C. Total RNA was isolated from whole blood with the PAXgene blood miRNA kit on an automated QIAcube, without T cell sorting. Peripheral blood from monozygotic twin pairs concordant or discordant for inflammatory bowel disease was subjected to deep TCRalpha and TCRbeta repertoire profiling with unique molecular barcoding. Smoking habits were recorded for all twin pairs, and individuals were classified as current, former or never smokers. The germline V gene gives CDR1 as SGHVS and CDR2 as FQNEAQ. Taken from cysteine to phenylalanine, the CDR3 has 15 residues. No DNA sequence is on record. The library was generated by 5' RACE. Each TCR library was prepared from around 3.5 ug of total RNA. For each sample, cDNA synthesis was carried out in eight separate reactions using SMARTScribe reverse transcriptase. Unique molecular identifiers containing a 6-nucleotide sample barcode were introduced through template switching during cDNA synthesis. Amplification of TCRalpha and TCRbeta cDNA involved two nested PCRs of approximately 16 and 10 cycles, and each PCR was followed by bead purification. Before amplification, the cDNA was treated with uracil DNA-glycosylase and purified using the QIAquick PCR purification kit. The second PCR added Illumina TruSeq-compatible adapters along with sample-specific barcodes. TapeStation and Qubit were used to check library quality and concentration, and 4 to 6 ng of each library went into the pool. Sequencing of pooled libraries was carried out on an Illumina HiSeq2500 single-index Rapid Run using 2 x 100 bp reads and custom sequencing primers. Turning to the authors' computational methods: UMI-based consensus assembly with MiGEC version 1.2.6 was used to correct PCR and sequencing errors. MiXCR version 2.1.1 was used to carry out V(D)J alignment, clonotype assembly and CDR3 extraction. To normalise gene usage, clonotype sharing and MAIT/NKT TCR abundance, the top 1000, 10 000 and 20 000 clonotypes in each sample were analysed. After downsampling to 27 000 UMIs, diversity was calculated as the inverse Simpson index using the vegan R package. Paired Mann-Whitney U tests were applied to discordant twin pairs, with Benjamini-Hochberg correction for multiple testing. TCRdb reprocessed the reads into one record per CDR3 protein sequence, lacking DNA. The V and J calls come from TCRdb's annotation, not from the publication. The sample table includes around 210,000 distinct CDR3 sequences. The biggest ten clones account for 7.5% to 8% of the sample.

Worth noting for this clonotype: The antigen it recognizes is unknown.

The source of this sequence is a human donor with ulcerative colitis or Crohn's disease, or a healthy co-twin of an affected twin (not recorded which). Recombination joined TRBV7-8 with TRBJ2-3. Sequenced input: blood. Here the CDR3 is given as CASSMRHSSTDTQYF. Full variable domain (CDR3 extended with the reference TRBV7-8 and TRBJ2-3 proteins): GAGVSQSPRYKVAKRGQDVALRCDPISGHVSLFWYQQALGQGPEFLTYFQNEAQLDKSGLPSDRFFAERPEGSVSTLKIQRTQQEDSAVYLCASSMRHSSTDTQYFGPGTRLTVL.